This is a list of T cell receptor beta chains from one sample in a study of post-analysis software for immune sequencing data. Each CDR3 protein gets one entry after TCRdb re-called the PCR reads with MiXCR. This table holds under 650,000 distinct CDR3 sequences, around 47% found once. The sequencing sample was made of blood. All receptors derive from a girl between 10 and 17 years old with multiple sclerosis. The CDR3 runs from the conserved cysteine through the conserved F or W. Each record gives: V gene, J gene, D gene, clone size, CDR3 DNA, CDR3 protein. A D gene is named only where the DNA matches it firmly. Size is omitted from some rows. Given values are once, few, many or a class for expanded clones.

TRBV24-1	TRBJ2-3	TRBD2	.	TGTGCCACCAGTCCCCGACCGGGACTAGCGGGAGCGTTGGTTGGAGATACGCAGTATTTT	CATSPRPGLAGALVGDTQYF
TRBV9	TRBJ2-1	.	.	TGTGCCAGCAGCCCCCGCGACTGGGGCCGGTACAATGAGCAGTTCTTC	CASSPRDWGRYNEQFF
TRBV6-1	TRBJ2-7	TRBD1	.	TGTGCCAGCAGGGGGACAGGGGTCTCCTACGAGCAGTACTTC	CASRGTGVSYEQYF
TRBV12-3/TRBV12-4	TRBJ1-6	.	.	TGTGCCAGCAGTTCGGGGCAGGGATCACCCCTCCACTTT	CASSSGQGSPLHF
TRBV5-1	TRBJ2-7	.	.	TGCGCCAGCAGCCCCCGAAACCAGTATAGCTCCTACGAGCAGTACTTC	CASSPRNQYSSYEQYF
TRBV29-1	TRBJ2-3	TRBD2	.	TGCAGCGTCCAACCGACTCCACCTAGCGGGGCGATCACAGATACGCAGTATTTT	CSVQPTPPSGAITDTQYF
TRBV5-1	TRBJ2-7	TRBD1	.	TGCGCCAGCAGCCCCGGGACAGCGGCTATTTACGAGCAGTACTTC	CASSPGTAAIYEQYF
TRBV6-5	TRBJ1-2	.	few	TGTGCCAGCAGTTACTCTAAAGCCAGTAACTATGGCTACACCTTC	CASSYSKASNYGYTF
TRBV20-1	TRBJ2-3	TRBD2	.	TGCAGTGCTAGAGTAGCGGGAGTGTTAGATACGCAGTATTTT	CSARVAGVLDTQYF
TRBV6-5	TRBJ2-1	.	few	TGTGCCAGCAGTTACAGGGAATACAATGAGCAGTTCTTC	CASSYREYNEQFF
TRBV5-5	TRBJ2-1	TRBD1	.	TGTGCCAGCAGCTCCTGGACAGGGTACTACAATGAGCAGTTCTTC	CASSSWTGYYNEQFF
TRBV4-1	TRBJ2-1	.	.	TGCGCCAGCAGCCAGGGTTTATGGAATGAGCAGTTCTTC	CASSQGLWNEQFF
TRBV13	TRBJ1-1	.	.	TGTGCCAGCAGCTTAGGGGCCAGGGAAGGAGCTTTCTTT	CASSLGAREGAFF
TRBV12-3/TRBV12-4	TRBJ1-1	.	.	TGTGCCAGCAGTCGGTCAGGGCTGAACACTGAAGCTTTCTTT	CASSRSGLNTEAFF
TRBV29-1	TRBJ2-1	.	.	TGCAGCGTCGAACCCGGGGTCAGTAACAATGAGCAGTTCTTC	CSVEPGVSNNEQFF
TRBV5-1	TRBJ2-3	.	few	TGCGCCAGCAGCCCCGGCCTACCCACAGATACGCAGTATTTT	CASSPGLPTDTQYF
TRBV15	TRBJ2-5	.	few	TGTGCCACCAGCAGAGATCACCAATCTACTGGGGAGACCCAGTACTTC	CATSRDHQSTGETQYF
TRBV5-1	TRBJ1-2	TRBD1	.	TGCGCCAGCGGGGAAGAGGGACAGTCCTATGGCTACACCTTC	CASGEEGQSYGYTF